This TCR beta chain emerged from a study of blood T cell repertoires in COVID-19. Seattle patients were enrolled during active infection and followed longitudinally. Per the original methods: Estimates of nucleated cell counts were drawn from the amplification of reference gene primers. TCRdb keeps only in-frame clones here, not all; method: immunoSEQ multiplex PCR. The V and J calls and the clone size are those of that table, but D and trimming were determined from the DNA. Here the sample spans a few hundred thousand clones, approximately 83% being singletons. Sequenced: peripheral blood. This TCR derives from a young woman with COVID-19, enrolled during active disease.

The CDR3 DNA is TGTGCCAGCAGCGCACCAACGCAGTTAGATACGCAGTATTTT. It specifies CASSAPTQLDTQYF. This chain joins TRBV21-1 and TRBJ2-3; the listed D gene, TRBD1, was not tested against the DNA. TRBV21-1 is labeled a pseudogene. This CDR3 contains 14 residues.